The 20 T cell receptor beta chains below all came from one sample that was sequenced in a study of cytomegalovirus exposure and HLA in healthy donors. The PCR contained 60 Vbeta and 13 Jbeta primers. Produced via immunoSEQ multiplex PCR; TCRdb's table is partial and in-frame only. The top ten hold around 4.5% of the sample, which has 130,000 to 150,000 clones, about 74% seen once. The material sequenced was PBMCs. All receptors come from a man in his late teens or twenties in good health and CMV-seropositive.

This rearrangement joins TRBV27 to TRBJ2-4; 9 nucleotides line up with TRBD2. Germline CDR1 is MNHEY and CDR2 is SMNVEV (reference sequence). The CDR3 is 15 amino acids. J gave up 4 bases and V 6 bases, and 7 bases lay outside the gene matches. The CDR3 region has the DNA TGTGCCAGCAGCAGTAGCGGGAGTCAGAAAAACATTCAGTACTTC. Protein: CASSSSGSQKNIQYF.

Only a few counts were recorded for this clone. V usage is TRBV6-6 and J usage is TRBJ2-7, with 8 positions matching TRBD2. This CDR3 is 14 amino acids long. Germline CDR1 is MNHNY and CDR2 is SVGAGI (reference sequence). J gave up 2 bases and V 9 bases, and 9 bases lay outside the gene matches. The CDR3 bases are TGTGCCAGTTCGGGGGGGTCGGATGCCTACGAGCAGTACTTC. Translated, it gives CASSGGSDAYEQYF.

The genes are TRBV5-1 and TRBJ2-7; 8 nucleotides match TRBD2. CDR3 size: 16 residues. After removal of 4 bases from V and 4 bases from J, the junction contained 13 bases not matched to a gene. The germline V gene encodes CDR1 SGHRS and CDR2 YFSETQ. The CDR3: CASSRAGVAGTYEQYF. In DNA form, the CDR3 reads TGCGCCAGCAGCAGGGCGGGGGTAGCGGGAACATACGAGCAGTACTTC.

The chain combines TRBV4-2 with TRBJ2-6, with D hard to call. The germline V gene has CDR1 LGHNA and CDR2 YNFKEQ. The CDR3 is made up of 16 amino acids. Trimming cost V 0 bases and J 0 bases, with 6 bases left between them. In DNA, the CDR3 is TGTGCCAGCAGCCAAGATAAGAGCTCTGGGGCCAACGTCCTGACTTTC. Translation: CASSQDKSSGANVLTF.

The chain is built from TRBV27 and TRBJ2-3; 10 bases map to TRBD1. The trim removed 6 bases at V and 3 bases at J, leaving 3 bases unmatched. CDR1 MNHEY and CDR2 SMNVEV come from the germline V gene (reference sequence). CDR3 length: 14 residues. The CDR3 region is CASSPDRGTDTQYF. CDR3 DNA sequence: TGTGCCAGCAGCCCGGACAGGGGGACAGATACGCAGTATTTT.

This rearrangement joins TRBV9 to TRBJ2-1; D perhaps matches TRBD1 (6 bases). Trimming removed 6 bases at V and 0 bases at J, with 13 bases between. Germline assignment: CDR1 SGDLS and CDR2 YYNGEE. The CDR3 contains 15 residues. In nucleotides, the CDR3 is TGTGCCAGCAACCAAGGGGGAAACTCCTACAATGAGCAGTTCTTC. Its translation is CASNQGGNSYNEQFF.

The chain joins TRBV18 to TRBJ2-2; the D gene is possibly TRBD1 (6 bases). The CDR3 has 16 residues. V lost 0 bases and J 2 bases, leaving 10 bases between the germline ends. From germline, CDR1 is KGHSH and CDR2 LQKENI. CDR3 nucleotides: TGTGCCAGCTCACCACCGAGGACAGTTAACACCGGGGAGCTGTTTTTT. Its translation is CASSPPRTVNTGELFF.

V gene TRBV30 combines with J gene TRBJ1-4; D not certain. Germline V gene data show CDR1 as GTSNPN and CDR2 as SVGIG (reference sequence). The CDR3 extends over 12 amino acids. Between the trimmed V and J ends, which lost 1 base and 7 bases, there was a span of 7 bases. The chain's CDR3 is CAWSERGEKLFF. The DNA of the CDR3 is TGTGCCTGGAGTGAGCGGGGTGAAAAACTGTTTTTT.

The genes are TRBV29-1 and TRBJ2-3; tentatively, D is TRBD2 (6 bases). The CDR3 contains 12 residues. The germline V gene encodes CDR1 SQVTM and CDR2 ANQGSEA. Between the trimmed V and J ends, which lost 6 bases and 4 bases, there was a span of 11 bases. The DNA for the CDR3 is TGCAGCGTGGTACTAGCAGCAGATACGCAGTATTTT. Its translation is CSVVLAADTQYF.

The V gene is TRBV27, the J gene TRBJ2-2, with D maybe TRBD2 (5 bases). The CDR3 loop spans 12 amino acids. CDR1 is MNHEY, CDR2 SMNVEV, per germline (reference sequence). V lost 5 bases and J 6 bases, leaving 7 bases between the germline ends. In nucleotides, the CDR3 is TGTGCCAGCAGTAGGCGGGCCGGGGAGCTGTTTTTT. Its translation: CASSRRAGELFF.

The V call is TRBV16, the J call TRBJ2-2, with a weak D call TRBD2 (6 bases). CDR1 KGHSY and CDR2 FQNENV come from the germline V gene. V was clipped by 0 bases and J by 1 base, with 6 bases between them. CDR3 size: 15 residues. The CDR3 DNA follows: TGTGCCAGCAGCCAATCCGGGGGGAACACCGGGGAGCTGTTTTTT. This gives the protein CASSQSGGNTGELFF.

The rearrangement uses TRBV29-1 and TRBJ2-1; the match to TRBD2 covers 9 bases. V was pared by 6 bases and J by 8 bases, with 20 bases of the junction left unmatched. Looked up from germline, CDR1 is SQVTM and CDR2 is ANQGSEA. This CDR3 has 17 residues. Written as DNA, the CDR3 is TGCAGCGTCGCGGGGGGTTTTGGTAGCGGGAGCATGGATGAGCAGTTCTTC. It translates to CSVAGGFGSGSMDEQFF.

The chain links TRBV28 to TRBJ2-3; tentatively, D is TRBD1 (5 bases). The CDR3 spans 16 residues. Trimming took off 3 bases at V and 2 bases at J, with 15 bases between the two ends. CDR1 is MDHEN and CDR2 is SYDVKM in the germline V gene. In nucleotides, the CDR3 is TGTGCCAGCAGTTTTTCCCCGGCAGGGAACACAGATACGCAGTATTTT. The encoded protein is CASSFSPAGNTDTQYF.

The V and J genes are TRBV5-1 and TRBJ2-1; no clear D gene. Germline CDR1 and CDR2: SGHRS and YFSETQ. The V end lost 4 bases, the J end lost 5 bases, and 10 bases lay between the germline ends. The CDR3 length is 13 residues. The CDR3: CASSPESHNEQFF. DNA of the CDR3: TGCGCCAGCAGCCCGGAGAGTCACAATGAGCAGTTCTTC.

The gene calls are TRBV5-1 and TRBJ2-7; D gene uncertain. V shed 0 bases and J shed 0 bases, with 7 bases lying between them. Germline CDR1 reads SGHRS; CDR2 reads YFSETQ. The CDR3 contains 14 residues. CDR3 residues: CASSLDRVSYEQYF. The CDR3 nucleotides read TGCGCCAGCAGCTTGGATCGGGTCTCCTACGAGCAGTACTTC.

Only one count was recorded for this clone. This chain links TRBV15 with TRBJ2-7, with TRBD2 identical over 7 bases. Per germline, CDR1 LNHNV and CDR2 YYDKDF (reference sequence). The CDR3 is 15 amino acids. V lost 1 base and J lost 3; bases outside the gene matches: 6. The DNA for the CDR3 is TGTGCCACCAGCAGAGGTACGGGAGGACTCTACGAGCAGTACTTC. Translation gives CATSRGTGGLYEQYF.

The genes are TRBV5-4 and TRBJ1-6; 7 bases map to TRBD1. Germline lookup yields CDR1 SGHNT and CDR2 YYREEE (reference sequence). The CDR3 loop spans 14 amino acids. Trimming cost V 2 bases and J 7 bases; bases outside gene matches: 3. CDR3 coding DNA: TGTGCCAGCAGCTTAAGGGGGCAAAATTCACCCCTCCACTTT. Translation gives CASSLRGQNSPLHF.

On this clone itself: Other DNA variants within this sample encode the same CDR3. The rearrangement links TRBV19 to TRBJ1-1, with 8 bases lining up with TRBD1. Trimming at V came to 3 bases and at J to 3 bases, leaving 3 bases not matched to a gene. Germline-derived CDR1 and CDR2 are LNHDA and SQIVND (reference sequence). The CDR3 runs to 14 residues. CDR3 protein: CASSIGQGYTEAFF. The CDR3 nucleotides read TGTGCCAGTAGTATTGGACAGGGCTACACTGAAGCTTTCTTT.

The chain employs TRBV11-2 and TRBJ1-1; 8 bases match TRBD1. The V gene's germline CDR1 is SGHAT and CDR2 FQNNGV. The CDR3 covers 15 residues. J was trimmed by 5 bases and V by 5 bases; bases with no gene match: 10. This CDR3 is CASSRGDRGGTEAFF. CDR3 sequence (DNA): TGTGCCAGCAGCAGAGGTGACAGGGGCGGGACTGAAGCTTTCTTT.

The chain carries TRBV5-6 and TRBJ2-7; the match to TRBD1 covers 10 bases. CDR1 and CDR2 from the germline V gene are SGHDT and YYEEEE. With V trimmed by 5 bases and J by 6 bases, 8 bases remained unmatched. This CDR3 region has 14 residues. CDR3 nucleotide sequence: TGTGCCAGCAGACGGACAGGGGGTAGCTCCGAGCAGTACTTC. It is translated as CASRRTGGSSEQYF.